The 12 T cell receptor beta chains listed next were all sequenced from one sample in a study of blood T cell repertoires in COVID-19. Some clones are missing from TCRdb's copy, which holds only in-frame ones; the method was immunoSEQ multiplex PCR. The sample gives under 80,000 clones, more than 65% of which show up once; approximately 10% is in the top ten. What was sequenced was peripheral blood. These receptors were collected from a man aged 45-65 years with acute or convalescent COVID-19.

The chain carries TRBV6-1 and TRBJ1-5; D is uncertain. Between the trimmed V and J ends, which lost 0 bases and 4 bases, there was a span of 13 bases. This CDR3 has 16 amino acids. Germline V CDR1 and CDR2: MNHNS, SASEGT. CDR3 amino acids: CASSEAVAKNNQPQHF. CDR3 coding DNA: TGTGCCAGCAGTGAAGCCGTGGCCAAGAATAATCAGCCCCAGCATTTT.

This chain connects TRBV5-1 to TRBJ1-4, with 11 bases fitting TRBD1. Germline CDR1 SGHRS, CDR2 YFSETQ. The V and J ends lost 2 bases and 7 bases, in that order; junction bases with no gene match: 7. The CDR3 runs to 16 residues. CDR3 bases: TGCGCCAGCAGCTTCTCCCCCGGGACAGGGGGTGAAAAACTGTTTTTT. Translating it yields CASSFSPGTGGEKLFF.

This rearrangement joins TRBV6-5 to TRBJ1-1; D may be TRBD1 (5 bases). This CDR3 has 13 amino acids. V gave up 7 bases and J gave up 6 bases, with 15 bases separating them. Germline V gives CDR1 MNHEY, CDR2 SVGAGI. The CDR3 DNA reads TGTGCCAGCACTACCCCCAGGGAGGCTGAAGCTTTCTTT. Translated: CASTTPREAEAFF.

This clone was observed a single time. The chain employs TRBV3-1 (or the pseudogene TRBV3-2) and TRBJ2-5, with TRBD1 identical over 7 bases. CDR3 length: 16 residues. CDR1 is LGHDT and CDR2 is YNNKEL in the germline V gene (reference sequence). With 3 bases clipped from V and 2 bases from J, the junction kept 9 bases outside the gene matches. CDR3 bases: TGTGCCAGCAGCCAGGAAGGACAGGCTGGTCAAGAGACCCAGTACTTC. This codes for CASSQEGQAGQETQYF.

The V and J genes are TRBV5-4 and TRBJ2-1; 11 positions agree with TRBD2. The CDR3 is 15 residues long. Germline V gives CDR1 SGHNT, CDR2 YYREEE (reference sequence). Trimming took 0 bases from V and 7 from J; bases not matched to a gene: 3. CDR3 coding DNA: TGTGCCAGCAGCTTGGTGTCTAGCGGGGGGAATGAGCAGTTCTTC. Protein sequence: CASSLVSSGGNEQFF.

This clone was recorded once. This chain links TRBV7-3 with TRBJ1-6; a possible D gene is TRBD1 (6 bases). Germline values: CDR1 SGHTA, CDR2 FQGTGA. The V end was cut by 6 bases, the J end by 5 bases, with 8 bases between. The CDR3 sequence is 13 residues long. In nucleotides, the CDR3 is TGTGCCAGCAGGGCAGGGGATAATTCACCCCTCCACTTT. This codes for CASRAGDNSPLHF.

This chain links TRBV19 with TRBJ1-5; 7 bases align to TRBD1. The CDR3 contains 15 residues. Trimming cost V 5 bases and J 5 bases; bases outside gene matches: 9. Germline CDR1 reads LNHDA; CDR2 reads SQIVND (reference sequence). CDR3 in amino acids: CASSLTGVGHQPQHF. The CDR3 DNA sequence: TGTGCCAGTAGTCTTACAGGGGTCGGACATCAGCCCCAGCATTTT.

This clone was observed a handful of times. The same CDR3 is also encoded by other DNA sequences in this sample. The chain employs TRBV27 and TRBJ1-2; 10 bases agree with TRBD1. Germline V lookup: CDR1 MNHEY, CDR2 SMNVEV (reference sequence). The CDR3 consists of 14 residues. V shed 3 bases, J shed 4 bases, and the junction held 2 bases outside the gene matches. The CDR3 nucleotides are TGTGCCAGCAGTTTCGGACAGGGGGGCTATGGCTACACCTTC. Translated: CASSFGQGGYGYTF.

This clone was recorded a few times. This sequence joins TRBV11-2 and TRBJ1-1; no definite D call. The germline CDR1 and CDR2 sequences are SGHAT and FQNNGV. The CDR3 contains 15 residues. Trimming stripped 5 bases from V and 1 base from J, with 14 bases between. Here the CDR3 reads CASSQRGAGNTEAFF. The CDR3, as DNA: TGTGCCAGCAGCCAGCGGGGAGCGGGGAACACTGAAGCTTTCTTT.

The rearrangement uses TRBV19 and TRBJ2-7; D is possibly TRBD1 (5 bases). This CDR3 is 15 amino acids long. V was clipped by 5 bases and J by 6 bases, with 20 bases between them. Germline assignment: CDR1 LNHDA and CDR2 SQIVND (reference sequence). CDR3 sequence: CASSDVRAGISEQYF. The DNA for the CDR3 is TGTGCCAGTAGTGATGTCCGGGCAGGGATATCCGAGCAGTACTTC.

The chain is built from TRBV24-1 and TRBJ2-5; D may be TRBD1 (6 bases). V was cut by 3 bases and J by 0 bases, with 13 bases left in between. Germline CDR1 and CDR2: KGHDR and SFDVKD. The CDR3 runs to 16 residues. CDR3 residues: CATSDGQRSYQETQYF. The DNA for the CDR3 is TGTGCCACCAGTGATGGACAGAGATCGTACCAAGAGACCCAGTACTTC.

V is TRBV6-2 or TRBV6-3 and J is TRBJ1-2, with TRBD1 identical over 7 bases. The germline V gene has CDR1 MNHEY and CDR2 SVGEGT. The V segment lost 4 bases and the J segment 0 bases; nucleotides outside the gene matches: 2. This CDR3 contains 14 residues. CDR3 nucleotides: TGTGCCAGCAGTTCGGGACAGTCTAACTATGGCTACACCTTC. It translates to CASSSGQSNYGYTF.